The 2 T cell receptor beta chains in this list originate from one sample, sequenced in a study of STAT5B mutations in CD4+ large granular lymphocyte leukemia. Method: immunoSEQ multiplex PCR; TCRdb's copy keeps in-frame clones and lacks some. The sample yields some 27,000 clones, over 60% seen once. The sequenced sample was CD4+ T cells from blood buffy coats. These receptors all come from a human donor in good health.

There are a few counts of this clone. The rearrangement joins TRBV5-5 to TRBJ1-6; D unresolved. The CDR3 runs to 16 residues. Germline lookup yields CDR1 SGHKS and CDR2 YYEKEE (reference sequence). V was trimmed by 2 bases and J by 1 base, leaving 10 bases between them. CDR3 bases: TGTGCCAGCAGCTTAGCGAAGGGATCCTATAATTCACCCCTCCACTTT. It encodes CASSLAKGSYNSPLHF.

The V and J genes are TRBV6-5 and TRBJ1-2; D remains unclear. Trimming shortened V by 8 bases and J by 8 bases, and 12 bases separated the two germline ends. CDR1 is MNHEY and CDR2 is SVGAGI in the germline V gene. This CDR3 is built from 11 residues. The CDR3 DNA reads TGTGCCAGCCGCGGACGGGGAGGCTACACCTTC. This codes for CASRGRGGYTF.